Following are 31 T cell receptor beta chains from one sample sequenced in a study of cytomegalovirus exposure and HLA in healthy donors. The data were produced by immunoSEQ multiplex PCR, yet TCRdb's version contains in-frame clones alone and is incomplete. The sample consists of 100,000 to 120,000 clones, approximately 89% of them appearing once. Source material: PBMCs. These receptors were taken from a woman aged 18-35 years in good health and CMV-seronegative.

On this clone: The same CDR3 arises from other DNA sequences in this sample as well. This chain uses TRBV9 with TRBJ1-1, with D uncertain. Germline V CDR1 and CDR2: SGDLS, YYNGEE. Trimming took 0 bases from V and 3 from J, leaving 9 bases between them. The CDR3 runs 14 residues. This CDR3 reads CASSVGGDYTEAFF. DNA for the CDR3: TGTGCCAGCAGCGTAGGGGGAGACTACACTGAAGCTTTCTTT.

The CDR3 here is CASSPPGTAEKLFF. CDR3 bases: TGTGCCAGCAGCCCTCCCGGGACAGCTGAAAAACTGTTTTTT. This chain uses TRBV5-4 with TRBJ1-4; the match to TRBD1 covers 7 bases. V dropped 4 bases and J dropped 7; count of bases not matched to a gene: 7. Germline V gene sequence: CDR1 SGHNT, CDR2 YYREEE (reference sequence). The CDR3 consists of 14 residues.

A single count supports this clone. The rearrangement links TRBV28 to TRBJ2-4; 9 bases match TRBD1. The CDR3 contains 16 residues. V lost 5 bases, J lost 5 bases, and 10 bases stayed unmatched. Germline V CDR1 and CDR2: MDHEN, SYDVKM. CDR3 sequence: CASSPWTGAEENIQYF. CDR3 in DNA: TGTGCCAGCAGTCCCTGGACAGGGGCGGAGGAAAACATTCAGTACTTC.

The V call is TRBV19, the J call TRBJ1-3; D not resolved. Trimming removed 9 bases from V and 2 bases from J, with 8 bases in between. Germline values: CDR1 LNHDA, CDR2 SQIVND (reference sequence). The CDR3 is 12 amino acids. CDR3 sequence reads: CASSEAGNTIYF. Written as DNA, the CDR3 is TGTGCCAGCAGTGAGGCTGGAAACACCATATATTTT.

This clone was seen once. This chain uses TRBV2 with TRBJ1-1, with 9 bases that match TRBD1. The V gene end was trimmed by 7 bases and the J gene end by 6 bases; junction bases not matched to a gene: 3. The CDR3 loop spans 12 amino acids. Germline CDR1 and CDR2: SNHLY and FYNNEI. CDR3 bases: TGTGCCAGCATCCGACAGGGGGCTGAAGCTTTCTTT. It yields the protein CASIRQGAEAFF.

CDR3 protein: CASSQDKRGSGNQETQYF. CDR3 bases: TGCGCCAGCAGCCAAGATAAGAGAGGGTCGGGGAATCAAGAGACCCAGTACTTC. This rearrangement joins TRBV4-3 to TRBJ2-5; maybe TRBD2 (5 bases). V lost 0 bases to trimming and J lost 2 bases, with 19 bases between them. Germline V CDR1 and CDR2: LGHNA, YSLEER. This CDR3 spans 18 amino acids.

This clone is a singleton in its sample. The chain recombines TRBV13 with TRBJ1-1; 8 bases line up with TRBD1. The trim removed 2 bases at V and 0 bases at J, leaving 5 bases unmatched. Germline lookup yields CDR1 PRHDT and CDR2 FYEKMQ (reference sequence). This CDR3 has 16 amino acids. CDR3 DNA sequence: TGTGCCAGCAGCTTACTGACAGGGGTAATGAACACTGAAGCTTTCTTT. Encoded protein: CASSLLTGVMNTEAFF.

The chain couples TRBV9 to TRBJ2-3; a possible D gene is TRBD2 (5 bases). The CDR3 is made up of 14 amino acids. CDR1 and CDR2 (germline): SGDLS, YYNGEE. With 0 bases removed from V and 7 bases from J, the gap between germline ends came to 12 bases. CDR3 residues: CASSVGGSANTQYF. For the CDR3, the DNA is TGTGCCAGCAGCGTAGGAGGGAGCGCGAATACGCAGTATTTT.

This clone showed up just once. The rearrangement uses TRBV7-8 and TRBJ1-5; D may be TRBD1 (6 bases). The germline CDR1 and CDR2 sequences are SGHVS and FQNEAQ. CDR3 length: 18 residues. V was pared by 5 bases and J by 3 bases, with 23 bases between. The CDR3 region is CASSIHRGGGLNNQPQHF. CDR3 bases: TGTGCCAGCAGCATCCACCGAGGGGGGGGGCTGAACAATCAGCCCCAGCATTTT.

The chain employs TRBV28 and TRBJ1-4; 7 nucleotides match TRBD1. V lost 5 bases to trimming and J lost 6 bases; unmatched junction nucleotides: 9. CDR1 and CDR2 (germline): MDHEN, SYDVKM. The CDR3 is 15 amino acids. CDR3 sequence: CASSPRGQGYEKLFF. The CDR3 DNA reads as TGTGCCAGCAGTCCTAGGGGGCAGGGGTATGAAAAACTGTTTTTT. Variable domain in full (rest from reference TRBV28 and TRBJ1-4): DVKVTQSSRYLVKRTGEKVFLECVQDMDHENMFWYRQDPGLGLRLIYFSYDVKMKEKGDIPEGYSVSREKKERFSLILESASTNQTSMYLCASSPRGQGYEKLFFGSGTQLSVL.

The chain uses TRBV7-3 and TRBJ2-1; 7 positions match TRBD2. The CDR3 has 15 amino acids. V gave up 2 bases and J gave up 3 bases; unmatched junction bases: 4. CDR1 and CDR2 (germline): SGHTA, FQGTGA. In DNA form, the CDR3 reads TGTGCCAGCAGCTTACCAGTAGCGGGCTACAATGAGCAGTTCTTC. Amino acids: CASSLPVAGYNEQFF.

V and J are TRBV30 and TRBJ2-7, with 7 bases identical to TRBD1. The CDR3 has 24 amino acids. Per germline, CDR1 GTSNPN and CDR2 SVGIG (reference sequence). V gave up 0 bases and J gave up 2 bases; unmatched junction bases: 34. The CDR3 sequence: CAWSVRTGTENRLGSRRRAYEQYF. The CDR3 bases are TGTGCCTGGAGTGTAAGAACCGGGACAGAGAATAGGTTAGGGAGCCGAAGAAGAGCCTACGAGCAGTACTTC.

The genes are TRBV4-3 and TRBJ1-1; possibly TRBD1 for D (5 bases). The germline CDR1 and CDR2 sequences are LGHNA and YSLEER. There are 13 residues in the CDR3. V shed 2 bases and J shed 5 bases, with 9 bases lying between them. CDR3 in amino acids: CASSQRGLTEAFF. For the CDR3, the DNA is TGCGCCAGCAGCCAAAGGGGACTAACTGAAGCTTTCTTT.

The V and J genes are TRBV15 and TRBJ1-4, with D unresolved. This CDR3 contains 16 residues. The germline gives CDR1 LNHNV, CDR2 YYDKDF (reference sequence). The V end lost 2 bases, the J end lost 0 bases, and 10 bases lay between the germline ends. CDR3 in DNA: TGTGCCACCAGCAGATTCTCGTCTACAACTAATGAAAAACTGTTTTTT. Protein sequence: CATSRFSSTTNEKLFF.

The chain has TRBV15 and TRBJ2-5; TRBD2 matches at 9 bases. V shed 1 base, J shed 5 bases, and the junction held 5 bases outside the gene matches. Per germline, CDR1 LNHNV and CDR2 YYDKDF (reference sequence). The CDR3 runs to 15 residues. The CDR3 is CATSRVAGGTETQYF. The CDR3 nucleotides are TGTGCCACCAGCAGAGTGGCGGGGGGGACGGAGACCCAGTACTTC. The full variable domain, with the rest looked up from reference TRBV15 and TRBJ2-5, is DAMVIQNPRYQVTQFGKPVTLSCSQTLNHNVMYWYQQKSSQAPKLLFHYYDKDFNNEADTPDNFQSRRPNTSFCFLDIRSPGLGDTAMYLCATSRVAGGTETQYFGPGTRLLVL.

The rearrangement joins TRBV4-1 to TRBJ2-1; weak D call: TRBD1 (6 bases). Trimming stripped 2 bases from V and 2 bases from J, with 10 bases between. CDR3 length equals 15 residues. The germline CDR1 and CDR2 sequences are MGHRA and YSYEKL. The CDR3 spells CASSQPGTPYNEQFF. The CDR3 bases are TGCGCCAGCAGCCAACCCGGGACACCCTACAATGAGCAGTTCTTC.

This clone was found once. The V gene is TRBV6-5, the J gene TRBJ1-3, with TRBD1 matching over 7 bases. With V trimmed by 4 bases and J by 0 bases, 6 bases remained unmatched. CDR1 is MNHEY and CDR2 is SVGAGI in the germline V gene. The CDR3 loop spans 16 amino acids. As DNA, the CDR3 is TGTGCCAGCAGTTGGGGACAGTCTCCCTCTGGAAACACCATATATTTT. It encodes CASSWGQSPSGNTIYF.

V gene TRBV21-1 combines with J gene TRBJ1-5. TRBV21-1 is a recognized pseudogene. This CDR3 region has 18 residues. CDR3 sequence (DNA): TGTGCCAGCAGCCATCTAAGTCGGCAGGAGGGAAGCAATCAGCCCCAGCATTTT. Its protein is CASSHLSRQEGSNQPQHF.

The chain links TRBV2 to TRBJ1-2, with D perhaps TRBD1 (6 bases). The germline V gene encodes CDR1 SNHLY and CDR2 FYNNEI. V was pared by 6 bases and J by 0 bases, with 8 bases between. The CDR3 is made up of 13 amino acids. CDR3 DNA sequence: TGTGCCAGCAGGACAGGCACTAACTATGGCTACACCTTC. Its protein product is CASRTGTNYGYTF.

The rearrangement links TRBV7-2 to TRBJ2-7, with TRBD2 as a possible D gene (5 bases). CDR1 SGHTA and CDR2 FQGNSA come from the germline V gene. V lost 3 bases and J 4 bases, leaving 13 bases between the germline ends. The CDR3 is 14 residues long. As DNA, the CDR3 is TGTGCCAGCAGCTTTTCCTCCAGCGGTTACGAGCAGTACTTC. Its protein product is CASSFSSSGYEQYF.

The chain carries TRBV2 and TRBJ1-1; D is unresolved. The germline V and J ends were trimmed by 3 bases and 1 base, with 6 bases remaining between them. The CDR3 is 13 amino acids. Germline CDR1 and CDR2: SNHLY and FYNNEI. CDR3 in amino acids: CASSDPENTEAFF. DNA for the CDR3: TGTGCCAGCAGTGACCCAGAGAACACTGAAGCTTTCTTT.

The V gene is TRBV7-9, the J gene TRBJ2-7; no clear D. The CDR3 contains 12 residues. Germline V gene data show CDR1 as SEHNR and CDR2 as FQNEAQ (reference sequence). V was trimmed by 6 bases and J by 3 bases, leaving 9 bases between them. The CDR3 bases are TGTGCCAGCAGTCCCGAGAACTACGAGCAGTACTTC. As protein: CASSPENYEQYF.

This chain links TRBV7-2 with TRBJ2-2; 11 bases are shared with TRBD2. V gave up 5 bases and J gave up 4 bases; unmatched junction bases: 3. The CDR3 extends over 15 amino acids. Germline loops: CDR1 SGHTA, CDR2 FQGNSA. The DNA for the CDR3 is TGTGCCAGCAGCCCGCTAGCGGGGGGCACCGGGGAGCTGTTTTTT. It specifies CASSPLAGGTGELFF.

The chain combines TRBV6-5 with TRBJ1-2; no clear D gene. With 0 bases removed from V and 4 bases from J, the gap between germline ends came to 15 bases. CDR1 and CDR2 (germline): MNHEY, SVGAGI. The CDR3 length is 16 residues. The CDR3 region is CASSYSTGWRGYGYTF. The CDR3 DNA is TGTGCCAGCAGTTACTCCACCGGGTGGCGGGGCTATGGCTACACCTTC.

The chain is built from TRBV7-3 and TRBJ2-1; 8 bases align to TRBD1. The germline V gene encodes CDR1 SGHTA and CDR2 FQGTGA. The CDR3 sequence is 18 residues long. The ends lost 0 bases at V and 4 bases at J; junction bases unmatched: 11. The CDR3 bases are TGTGCCAGCAGCTTAACGGGACCGGGACAGGCAGTTTACAATGAGCAGTTCTTC. Its translation is CASSLTGPGQAVYNEQFF. The full variable domain, its missing parts supplied by reference TRBV7-3 and TRBJ2-1, is GAGVSQTPSNKVTEKGKYVELRCDPISGHTALYWYRQSLGQGPEFLIYFQGTGAADDSGLPNDRFFAVRPEGSVSTLKIQRTERGDSAVYLCASSLTGPGQAVYNEQFFGPGTRLTVL.

V gene TRBV7-3 combines with J gene TRBJ2-7; 7 bases line up with TRBD2. Germline values: CDR1 SGHTA, CDR2 FQGTGA. There are 15 residues in the CDR3. V was pared by 4 bases and J by 7 bases, with 13 bases of the junction left unmatched. CDR3 coding DNA: TGTGCCAGCAGCTATACTAGCGCCGGCGCAGAGGAGCAGTACTTC. Translating gives CASSYTSAGAEEQYF.

This chain links TRBV25-1 with TRBJ2-1; possible D gene TRBD2, 5 bases. This CDR3 has 14 amino acids. The V gene lost 4 bases and the J gene lost 4 bases, with 11 bases spanning the gap. Per the germline V gene, CDR1 is MGHDK and CDR2 is SYGVNS. This CDR3 is CASSAGEQYNEQFF. The DNA of the CDR3 is TGTGCCAGCAGTGCCGGGGAACAGTACAATGAGCAGTTCTTC.

This clone was counted once. V and J are TRBV15 and TRBJ1-5; no definite D call. Germline CDR1 LNHNV, CDR2 YYDKDF (reference sequence). Trimming removed 0 bases from V and 0 bases from J, with 9 bases in between. The CDR3 has 16 residues. CDR3 nucleotides: TGTGCCACCAGCAGAGAAGGAGGGTATAGCAATCAGCCCCAGCATTTT. It is translated as CATSREGGYSNQPQHF.

The chain's CDR3 is CASSPGGTGDYEQYF. The CDR3, as DNA: TGTGCCAGCTCACCGGGAGGGACAGGGGACTACGAGCAGTACTTC. The chain joins TRBV18 to TRBJ2-7; TRBD1 aligns across 10 bases. The CDR3 length is 15 residues. V trimming: 3 bases; J trimming: 3 bases; junction bases outside the gene matches: 5. Germline V gene lookup returns CDR1 KGHSH and CDR2 LQKENI.

This chain connects TRBV7-9 to TRBJ2-7, with 7 nucleotides matching TRBD1. After removal of 6 bases from V and 6 bases from J, the junction contained 11 bases not matched to a gene. This CDR3 has 14 residues. CDR1 SEHNR and CDR2 FQNEAQ come from the germline V gene (reference sequence). In DNA, the CDR3 is TGTGCCAGCAGTGAAAAAGGGGGCGCGGGCGAGCAGTACTTC. It specifies CASSEKGGAGEQYF.

CDR3 amino acids: CASSLRDRESQKLFF. CDR3 coding DNA: TGTGCCAGCAGTCTCCGGGACAGGGAGTCCCAAAAACTGTTTTTT. This chain connects TRBV6-5 to TRBJ1-4; TRBD1 aligns across 9 bases. The CDR3 is 15 amino acids. V trimming: 5 bases; J trimming: 9 bases; junction bases outside the gene matches: 10. Looked up from germline, CDR1 is MNHEY and CDR2 is SVGAGI.